These T cell receptor beta chains were read from a single sample in a study of cytomegalovirus exposure and HLA in healthy donors. Produced via immunoSEQ multiplex PCR; TCRdb's table is partial and in-frame only. The sample yields some 180,000 clones, 70% to 85% seen once. The sequenced sample was PBMCs. The receptors here all came from a man aged 18 to 30 in good health and CMV-seronegative. Each CDR3 is given with its conserved first and last residue. A D gene is named only where the DNA matches it firmly. A row's size may be missing; if present it is once, few, many or a size class.

v_gene: TRBV29-1; d_gene: NA; j_gene: TRBJ1-1; abundance: NA; CDR3nt: TGCAGCGTTTTTTCAGGGCTGAACACTGAAGCTTTCTTT; CDR3aa: CSVFSGLNTEAFF
v_gene: TRBV4-2; d_gene: NA; j_gene: TRBJ2-2; abundance: NA; CDR3nt: TGTGCCAGCAGCCCTTACTTGAACACCGGGGAGCTGTTTTTT; CDR3aa: CASSPYLNTGELFF
v_gene: TRBV5-1; d_gene: TRBD2; j_gene: TRBJ2-7; abundance: NA; CDR3nt: TGCGCCAGCAGCTCGCCGACTAGCGGGATGCCCTTCGCCGAGCAGTACTTC; CDR3aa: CASSSPTSGMPFAEQYF
v_gene: TRBV7-2; d_gene: NA; j_gene: TRBJ2-1; abundance: NA; CDR3nt: TGTGCCAGCAGCTTAGGAGGGTTCTCCGTAGATGAGCAGTTCTTC; CDR3aa: CASSLGGFSVDEQFF
v_gene: TRBV29-1; d_gene: TRBD2; j_gene: TRBJ2-5; abundance: NA; CDR3nt: TGCAGCGTTGTTCTAGCGGGAGCGGAAGAGCAGTACTTC; CDR3aa: CSVVLAGAEEQYF
v_gene: TRBV6-1; d_gene: TRBD1; j_gene: TRBJ2-1; abundance: few; CDR3nt: TGTGCCAGCAGTGATTCCGGGACAGGGGGCCGTAAGCAGTTCTTC; CDR3aa: CASSDSGTGGRKQFF
v_gene: TRBV28; d_gene: TRBD1; j_gene: TRBJ1-2; abundance: NA; CDR3nt: TGTGCCAGCAGTGCGGACAGGGTCGGCTATGGCTACACCTTC; CDR3aa: CASSADRVGYGYTF
v_gene: TRBV13; d_gene: NA; j_gene: TRBJ1-2; abundance: NA; CDR3nt: TGTGCCAGCAGCTTAGGACAGCTATATGGCTACACCTTC; CDR3aa: CASSLGQLYGYTF
v_gene: TRBV7-9; d_gene: NA; j_gene: TRBJ2-1; abundance: NA; CDR3nt: TGTGCCAGCAGCCCCGGACAGTACAATGAGCAGTTCTTC; CDR3aa: CASSPGQYNEQFF
v_gene: TRBV9; d_gene: TRBD2; j_gene: TRBJ2-1; abundance: NA; CDR3nt: TGTGCCAGCAGCCCTAGGACTAGCGGGGGGGCATCCTACAATGAGCAGTTCTTC; CDR3aa: CASSPRTSGGASYNEQFF
v_gene: TRBV7-9; d_gene: NA; j_gene: TRBJ1-2; abundance: NA; CDR3nt: TGTGCCAGCAGTTCGGGTCTAACTAACTATGGCTACACCTTC; CDR3aa: CASSSGLTNYGYTF
v_gene: TRBV7-3; d_gene: NA; j_gene: TRBJ2-6; abundance: NA; CDR3nt: TGTGCCAGCAGCTTAAGGGCCGGCTCTGGGGCCAACGTCCTGACTTTC; CDR3aa: CASSLRAGSGANVLTF
v_gene: TRBV6-5; d_gene: NA; j_gene: TRBJ2-7; abundance: few; CDR3nt: TGTGCCAGCAGTTACTCCCCAGGGGCATCCTACGAGCAGTACTTC; CDR3aa: CASSYSPGASYEQYF
v_gene: TRBV30; d_gene: NA; j_gene: TRBJ1-2; abundance: NA; CDR3nt: TGTGCCTGGAGTAGGAATCTACAGACTAACTATGGCTACACCTTC; CDR3aa: CAWSRNLQTNYGYTF
v_gene: TRBV2; d_gene: NA; j_gene: TRBJ2-5; abundance: NA; CDR3nt: TGTGCCAGCATCGGGGGTTTCTTAGAGCAGTACTTC; CDR3aa: CASIGGFLEQYF
v_gene: TRBV25-1; d_gene: NA; j_gene: TRBJ2-5; abundance: NA; CDR3nt: TGTGCCAGCAGCTACAGGGAAAAAAAGACCCAGTACTTC; CDR3aa: CASSYREKKTQYF
v_gene: TRBV4-3; d_gene: NA; j_gene: TRBJ1-4; abundance: few; CDR3nt: TGCGCCAGCAGCCCGAGGGGGGGGGCAACTAATGAAAAACTGTTTTTT; CDR3aa: CASSPRGGATNEKLFF
v_gene: TRBV27; d_gene: NA; j_gene: TRBJ2-7; abundance: NA; CDR3nt: TGTGCCAGCAGTTTGGTCAGGGAAGCAGGGATCTACGAGCAGTACTTC; CDR3aa: CASSLVREAGIYEQYF
v_gene: TRBV11-2; d_gene: TRBD1; j_gene: TRBJ1-4; abundance: NA; CDR3nt: TGTGCCAGCAGCTCCAGAGGGACAGGGGGCACGGAAAAACTGTTTTTT; CDR3aa: CASSSRGTGGTEKLFF
v_gene: TRBV7-3; d_gene: NA; j_gene: TRBJ2-5; abundance: NA; CDR3nt: TGTGCCAGCAGCCTCGGACTGCAAGAGACCCAGTACTTC; CDR3aa: CASSLGLQETQYF
v_gene: TRBV21-1; d_gene: NA; j_gene: TRBJ1-1; abundance: few; CDR3nt: TGTGCCAGCAAGGGGTTGGGTATGAACACTGAAGCTTTCTTT; CDR3aa: CASKGLGMNTEAFF
v_gene: TRBV13; d_gene: NA; j_gene: TRBJ2-1; abundance: NA; CDR3nt: TGTGCCAGCAGCTTGTCAGGGGATAAAGATGAGCAGTTCTTC; CDR3aa: CASSLSGDKDEQFF
v_gene: TRBV7-8; d_gene: TRBD2; j_gene: TRBJ2-1; abundance: NA; CDR3nt: TGTGCCAGCAGCTTACTAGCGGGAGTCACCAATGAGCAGTTCTTC; CDR3aa: CASSLLAGVTNEQFF
v_gene: TRBV25-1; d_gene: NA; j_gene: TRBJ1-1; abundance: NA; CDR3nt: TGTGCCAGCAGTGAATTCGGGGTCAGGACTGAAGCTTTCTTT; CDR3aa: CASSEFGVRTEAFF
v_gene: TRBV30; d_gene: TRBD1; j_gene: TRBJ1-2; abundance: once; CDR3nt: TGTGCCTGGAGCGACATGGGACAGGGGGTCTATGGCTACACCTTC; CDR3aa: CAWSDMGQGVYGYTF
v_gene: TRBV27; d_gene: TRBD1; j_gene: TRBJ2-7; abundance: NA; CDR3nt: TGTGCCAGCAGTTTACGAGGACAGGGGTCCAGCCTGGGGGTCTACGAGCAGTACTTC; CDR3aa: CASSLRGQGSSLGVYEQYF
v_gene: TRBV4-3; d_gene: TRBD1; j_gene: TRBJ2-7; abundance: few; CDR3nt: TGCGCCAGCAGCCAAGTTGCAGGGGGCAACTACGAGCAGTACTTC; CDR3aa: CASSQVAGGNYEQYF
v_gene: TRBV10-3; d_gene: TRBD1; j_gene: TRBJ1-2; abundance: few; CDR3nt: TGTGCCATCAGTGGAACGGGGACAGGGGGTTCTGGCTACACCTTC; CDR3aa: CAISGTGTGGSGYTF
v_gene: TRBV5-4; d_gene: NA; j_gene: TRBJ2-7; abundance: NA; CDR3nt: TGTGCCAGCAGCTTCCGGGAATCCTACGAGCAGTACTTC; CDR3aa: CASSFRESYEQYF
v_gene: TRBV7-8; d_gene: NA; j_gene: TRBJ1-2; abundance: few; CDR3nt: TGTGCCAGCAGCTTAAGCAGGACAGCCGTTGATGGCTACACCTTC; CDR3aa: CASSLSRTAVDGYTF
v_gene: TRBV9; d_gene: NA; j_gene: TRBJ2-7; abundance: few; CDR3nt: TGTGCCAGCAGCTCACGAAGCGAGACGGGTGAGCAGTACTTC; CDR3aa: CASSSRSETGEQYF
v_gene: TRBV4-3; d_gene: TRBD1; j_gene: TRBJ1-2; abundance: NA; CDR3nt: TGCGCCAGCAGCCAAGATTGGGGGTCGACAGGGTATGGCTACACCTTC; CDR3aa: CASSQDWGSTGYGYTF
v_gene: TRBV6-5; d_gene: NA; j_gene: TRBJ1-3; abundance: NA; CDR3nt: TGTGCCAGCAGTTTCAGAGACAGTTCCAATGGAAACACCATATATTTT; CDR3aa: CASSFRDSSNGNTIYF
v_gene: TRBV5-4; d_gene: TRBD1; j_gene: TRBJ1-3; abundance: NA; CDR3nt: TGTGCCAGCAGCCGAGACAGGGACTCTGGAAACACCATATATTTT; CDR3aa: CASSRDRDSGNTIYF
v_gene: TRBV15; d_gene: NA; j_gene: TRBJ2-4; abundance: NA; CDR3nt: TGTGCCACCAGCAGAGATGCATTCTACGTTCAGTACTTC; CDR3aa: CATSRDAFYVQYF
v_gene: TRBV5-7; d_gene: NA; j_gene: TRBJ2-5; abundance: NA; CDR3nt: TGTGCCAGCAGCTGGTGGGAGCAAGAGACCCAGTACTTC; CDR3aa: CASSWWEQETQYF
v_gene: TRBV7-9; d_gene: TRBD2; j_gene: TRBJ2-1; abundance: NA; CDR3nt: TGTGCCAGCAGCTTAAAACGACTAGCGCCCAATGAGCAGTTCTTC; CDR3aa: CASSLKRLAPNEQFF
v_gene: TRBV4-3; d_gene: NA; j_gene: TRBJ1-5; abundance: few; CDR3nt: TGCGCCAGCAGCCAAGATGTCGCGGGGAACCAGCCCCAGCATTTT; CDR3aa: CASSQDVAGNQPQHF
v_gene: TRBV30; d_gene: NA; j_gene: TRBJ2-2; abundance: NA; CDR3nt: TGTGCCTGGAGTGTGAGGGAGCCCGGGGAGCTGTTTTTT; CDR3aa: CAWSVREPGELFF
v_gene: TRBV7-9; d_gene: NA; j_gene: TRBJ1-1; abundance: NA; CDR3nt: TGTTCCAGTAGGACGGGGGGGACTGAAGCTTTCTTT; CDR3aa: CSSRTGGTEAFF
v_gene: TRBV5-1; d_gene: NA; j_gene: TRBJ1-6; abundance: NA; CDR3nt: TGCGCCAGCAGCTTGCAGACAGCCTCCTATAATTCACCCCTCCACTTT; CDR3aa: CASSLQTASYNSPLHF
v_gene: TRBV28; d_gene: NA; j_gene: TRBJ1-2; abundance: NA; CDR3nt: TGTGCCACCTCTATAAACTATGGCTACACCTTC; CDR3aa: CATSINYGYTF
v_gene: TRBV2; d_gene: NA; j_gene: TRBJ1-2; abundance: NA; CDR3nt: TGTGCCAGCAAGAAAGCGGGTGATAACTATGGCTACACCTTC; CDR3aa: CASKKAGDNYGYTF
v_gene: TRBV27; d_gene: NA; j_gene: TRBJ1-1; abundance: NA; CDR3nt: TGTGCCAGCTCTAGGGGGTATCACACTGAAGCTTTCTTT; CDR3aa: CASSRGYHTEAFF
v_gene: TRBV30; d_gene: NA; j_gene: TRBJ2-7; abundance: NA; CDR3nt: TGTGCCTGGAGTCCTCTCGGTAAGAGCGAGCAGTACTTC; CDR3aa: CAWSPLGKSEQYF
v_gene: TRBV6-5; d_gene: TRBD1; j_gene: TRBJ1-1; abundance: NA; CDR3nt: TGTGCCAGCAGTTACTCGGGGACAGGGTTGAACACTGAAGCTTTCTTT; CDR3aa: CASSYSGTGLNTEAFF
v_gene: TRBV19; d_gene: TRBD1; j_gene: TRBJ1-2; abundance: once; CDR3nt: TGTGCCAGTAGTATAGGACAGGGACAGAGGATACGCGGCTACACCTTC; CDR3aa: CASSIGQGQRIRGYTF
v_gene: TRBV19; d_gene: NA; j_gene: TRBJ2-4; abundance: NA; CDR3nt: TGTGCCAGTAGTATTCAGGGATTAGCCAAAAACATTCAGTACTTC; CDR3aa: CASSIQGLAKNIQYF
v_gene: TRBV7-9; d_gene: NA; j_gene: TRBJ1-1; abundance: few; CDR3nt: TGTGCCAGCAGCTTAGTCAGGGGCATGAACACTGAAGCTTTCTTT; CDR3aa: CASSLVRGMNTEAFF
v_gene: TRBV15; d_gene: NA; j_gene: TRBJ2-1; abundance: NA; CDR3nt: TGTGCCACCAGCGGGGCAACGGGTTCAGCGGAGGGTTACAATGAGCAGTTCTTC; CDR3aa: CATSGATGSAEGYNEQFF
v_gene: TRBV5-6; d_gene: NA; j_gene: TRBJ2-7; abundance: NA; CDR3nt: TGTGCCAGCAGCTTTACAGACAGGAGTGAGCAGTACTTC; CDR3aa: CASSFTDRSEQYF
v_gene: TRBV4-3; d_gene: NA; j_gene: TRBJ2-7; abundance: NA; CDR3nt: TGCGCCAGCAGCCAAGATGGCGGTTCCTACGAGCAGTACTTC; CDR3aa: CASSQDGGSYEQYF
v_gene: TRBV19; d_gene: TRBD1; j_gene: TRBJ1-6; abundance: few; CDR3nt: TGTGCCAGTAGGGATGGGACAGGGGGTCGTTATAATTCACCCCTCCACTTT; CDR3aa: CASRDGTGGRYNSPLHF
v_gene: TRBV6-1; d_gene: NA; j_gene: TRBJ2-1; abundance: NA; CDR3nt: TGTGCCAGCAGTGAACCAGGGGCCGTTCTTGAGCAGTTCTTC; CDR3aa: CASSEPGAVLEQFF
v_gene: TRBV7-6; d_gene: NA; j_gene: TRBJ1-1; abundance: NA; CDR3nt: TGTGCCAGCAGCTCACAACAGGGCTCTGAAGCTTTCTTT; CDR3aa: CASSSQQGSEAFF
v_gene: TRBV5-8; d_gene: TRBD1; j_gene: TRBJ1-2; abundance: NA; CDR3nt: TGTGCCAGCGGTTGGAAGGGGGCAGCGAGGGTACCCACAGGGTATGGCTACACCTTC; CDR3aa: CASGWKGAARVPTGYGYTF
v_gene: TRBV7-9; d_gene: NA; j_gene: TRBJ1-1; abundance: NA; CDR3nt: TGTGCCAGCAGCTTAGTCAGCGTTAAGTTGGCTGAAGCTTTCTTT; CDR3aa: CASSLVSVKLAEAFF
v_gene: TRBV5-6; d_gene: NA; j_gene: TRBJ1-1; abundance: few; CDR3nt: TGTGCCAGCAGCCCGATGGGCACATTAGGTTGGAACACTGAAGCTTTCTTT; CDR3aa: CASSPMGTLGWNTEAFF
v_gene: TRBV4-3; d_gene: TRBD2; j_gene: TRBJ2-3; abundance: once; CDR3nt: TGCGCCAGCAGCCAAGTCCCCCTAGCGGGGGATACGCAGTATTTT; CDR3aa: CASSQVPLAGDTQYF